The source of this TCR beta chain is a study of control samples from healthy donors and cancer patients. Assay: immunoSEQ multiplex PCR; the TCRdb copy retains only in-frame clones and omits some. The sample holds about 86,000 clones, 70% to 90% seen once. Source material: PBMCs. The receptor's source is a woman between 50 and 59 years old with colorectal cancer.

CDR3 loop: CASSEEGRNNSPLHF. Written as DNA, the CDR3 is TGTGCCAGCAGTGAGGAGGGCAGGAATAATTCACCCCTCCACTTT. V gene TRBV6-4 combines with J gene TRBJ1-6; D unclear. The CDR3 is made up of 15 amino acids. Trimming took 3 bases from V and 5 from J, leaving 11 bases between them. The germline V gene encodes CDR1 MRHNA and CDR2 SNTAGT.